This entry is about one T cell receptor (beta chain). PCR employed 60 Vbeta and 13 Jbeta primers. Data came from immunoSEQ multiplex PCR; TCRdb stores just in-frame clones and leaves some out. The sample lists around 120,000 clones; over 70% were seen once. V shed 0 bases and J shed 3 bases, with 15 bases lying between them. This CDR3 spans 17 amino acids. Germline V lookup: CDR1 SGHDT, CDR2 YYEEEE. This sample was taken from a study of cytomegalovirus exposure and HLA in healthy donors. This chain links TRBV5-6 with TRBJ2-2, with D possibly TRBD2 on 7 matching bases. What was sequenced was PBMCs. The receptor's source is a woman aged 45-65 years in good health and CMV-seropositive. The chain's CDR3 is CASSLANAGADTGELFF. CDR3 coding DNA: TGTGCCAGCAGCTTGGCCAATGCGGGGGCGGACACCGGGGAGCTGTTTTTT.